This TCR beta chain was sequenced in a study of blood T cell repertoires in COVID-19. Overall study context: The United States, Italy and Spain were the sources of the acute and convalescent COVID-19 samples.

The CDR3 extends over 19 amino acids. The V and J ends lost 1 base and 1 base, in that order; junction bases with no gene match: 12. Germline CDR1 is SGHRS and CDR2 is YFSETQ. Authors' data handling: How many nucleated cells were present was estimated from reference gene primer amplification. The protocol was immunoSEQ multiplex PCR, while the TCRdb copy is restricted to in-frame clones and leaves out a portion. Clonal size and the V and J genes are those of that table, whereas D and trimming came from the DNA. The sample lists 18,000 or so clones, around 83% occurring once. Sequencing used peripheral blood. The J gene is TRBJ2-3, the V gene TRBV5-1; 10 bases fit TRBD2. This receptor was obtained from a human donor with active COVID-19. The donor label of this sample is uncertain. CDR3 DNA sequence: TGCGCCAGCAGCTTGACCCGCCCCTTAGCGGGGGGTGGCACAGATACGCAGTATTTT. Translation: CASSLTRPLAGGGTDTQYF. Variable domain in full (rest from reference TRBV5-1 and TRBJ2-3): KAGVTQTPRYLIKTRGQQVTLSCSPISGHRSVSWYQQTPGQGLQFLFEYFSETQRNKGNFPGRFSGRQFSNSRSEMNVSTLELGDSALYLCASSLTRPLAGGGTDTQYFGPGTRLTVL.